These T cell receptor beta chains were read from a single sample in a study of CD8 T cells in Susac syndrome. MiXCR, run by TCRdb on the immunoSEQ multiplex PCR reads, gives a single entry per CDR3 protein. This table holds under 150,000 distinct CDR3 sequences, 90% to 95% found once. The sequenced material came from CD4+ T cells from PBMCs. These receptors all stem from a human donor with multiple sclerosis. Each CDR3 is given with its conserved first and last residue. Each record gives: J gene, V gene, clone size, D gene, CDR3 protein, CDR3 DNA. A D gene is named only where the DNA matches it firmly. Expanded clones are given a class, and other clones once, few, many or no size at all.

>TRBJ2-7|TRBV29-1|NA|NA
CSVAEGTYEQYF
TGCAGCGTTGCCGAGGGTACGTACGAGCAGTACTTC
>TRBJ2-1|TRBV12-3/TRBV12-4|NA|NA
CASRPRFNEQFF
TGTGCCAGCAGGCCCCGGTTCAATGAGCAGTTCTTC
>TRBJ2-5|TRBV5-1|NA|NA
CASSSVETQYF
TGCGCCAGCAGCTCCGTGGAGACCCAGTACTTC
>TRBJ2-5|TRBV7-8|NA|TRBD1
CASSPPGTGRVETQYF
TGTGCCAGCAGCCCTCCTGGGACAGGGAGAGTGGAGACCCAGTACTTC
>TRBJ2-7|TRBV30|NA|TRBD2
CAWSGRSEASGSESSYEQYF
TGTGCCTGGAGTGGTAGATCGGAGGCTAGCGGGAGTGAGAGCTCCTACGAGCAGTACTTC
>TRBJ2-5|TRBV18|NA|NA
CASSPIIGVEETQYF
TGTGCCAGCTCACCCATTATTGGCGTAGAAGAGACCCAGTACTTC
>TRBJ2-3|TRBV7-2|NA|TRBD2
CASSPGTSGRTDTQYF
TGTGCCAGCAGCCCCGGGACTAGCGGCCGCACAGATACGCAGTATTTT
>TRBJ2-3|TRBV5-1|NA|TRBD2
CASSLEAPGLAPGGYF
TGCGCCAGCAGCTTGGAAGCTCCGGGACTAGCCCCCGGGGGGTATTTT
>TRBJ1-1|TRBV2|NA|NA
CASRMELSGNTEAFF
TGTGCCAGCAGGATGGAGCTCAGCGGGAACACTGAAGCTTTCTTT
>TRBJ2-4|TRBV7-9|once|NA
CASSPGTIQYF
TGTGCCAGCAGCCCAGGGACCATTCAGTACTTC
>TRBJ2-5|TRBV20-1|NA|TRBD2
CSAGLAGGRETQYF
TGCAGTGCCGGACTAGCGGGGGGTCGGGAGACCCAGTACTTC
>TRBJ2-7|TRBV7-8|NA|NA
CASSLLPGQTYEQYF
TGTGCCAGCAGCTTATTGCCGGGACAAACCTACGAGCAGTACTTC
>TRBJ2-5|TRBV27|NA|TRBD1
CASSRGLQETQYF
TGTGCCAGCAGCAGGGGGCTTCAAGAGACCCAGTACTTC
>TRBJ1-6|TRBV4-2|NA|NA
CASSHLRGSSPLHF
TGTGCCAGCAGCCATCTCAGGGGAAGCTCACCCCTCCACTTT
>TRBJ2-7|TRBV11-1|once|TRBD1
CASSSRQGSSYEQYF
TGTGCCAGCAGCAGCCGACAGGGAAGTTCCTACGAGCAGTACTTC
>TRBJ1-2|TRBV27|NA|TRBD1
CASSFSTGKYGYTF
TGTGCCAGCAGTTTCTCGACAGGGAAGTATGGCTACACCTTC
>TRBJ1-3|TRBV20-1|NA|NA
CSATPQSLPSGNTIYF
TGCAGTGCTACCCCACAGTCGCTCCCCTCTGGAAACACCATATATTTT
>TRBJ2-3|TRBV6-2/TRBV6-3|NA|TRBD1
CASRRGQGPDTQYF
TGTGCCAGCAGAAGGGGACAGGGGCCAGATACGCAGTATTTT
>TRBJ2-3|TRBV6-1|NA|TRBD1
CASSAPGNRGQSSTDTQYF
TGTGCCAGCAGTGCGCCCGGGAACAGGGGGCAAAGTTCGACAGATACGCAGTATTTT
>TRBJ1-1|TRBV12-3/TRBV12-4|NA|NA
CASSSDKDEAFF
TGTGCCAGCAGTTCCGACAAGGATGAAGCTTTCTTT
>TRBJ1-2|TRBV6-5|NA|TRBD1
CASSYSTGQVDGYTF
TGTGCCAGCAGTTACTCGACCGGACAGGTTGATGGCTACACCTTC
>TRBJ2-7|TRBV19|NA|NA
CASSSPRYEQYF
TGTGCCAGTAGTAGCCCGCGATACGAGCAGTACTTC
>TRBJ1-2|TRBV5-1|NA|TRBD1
CASSPGDRGYYGYTF
TGCGCCAGCAGCCCGGGGGACAGGGGATACTATGGCTACACCTTC
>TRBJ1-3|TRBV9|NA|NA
CASSVGADSGNTIYF
TGTGCCAGCAGCGTAGGTGCGGACTCTGGAAACACCATATATTTT
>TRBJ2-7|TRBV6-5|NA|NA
CASRRTFDYEQYF
TGTGCCAGCAGACGGACCTTTGACTACGAGCAGTACTTC
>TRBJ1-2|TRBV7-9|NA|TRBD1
CASSGGVQGDYGYTF
TGTGCCAGCAGCGGAGGGGTTCAGGGGGACTATGGCTACACCTTC
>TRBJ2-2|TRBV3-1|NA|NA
CASSHNPGSTNTGELFF
TGTGCCAGCAGCCACAATCCCGGGTCGACGAACACCGGGGAGCTGTTTTTT
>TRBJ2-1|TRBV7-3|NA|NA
CASSFDRFGEQFF
TGTGCCAGCAGCTTTGACCGCTTCGGTGAGCAGTTCTTC
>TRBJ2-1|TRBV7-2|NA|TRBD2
CASRTSGRASEQFF
TGTGCCAGCAGAACTAGCGGGAGGGCCAGTGAGCAGTTCTTC
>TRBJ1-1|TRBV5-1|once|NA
CASSFWGRIRPTEAFF
TGCGCCAGCAGCTTTTGGGGGCGCATTCGACCCACTGAAGCTTTCTTT
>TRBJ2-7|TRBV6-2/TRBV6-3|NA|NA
CASKGGDYEQYF
TGTGCCAGCAAAGGAGGGGACTACGAGCAGTACTTC
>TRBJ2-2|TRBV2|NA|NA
CASMQGPGPGELFF
TGTGCCAGCATGCAGGGCCCTGGTCCCGGGGAGCTGTTTTTT
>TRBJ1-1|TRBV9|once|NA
CASSRAGDNTEAFF
TGTGCCAGCAGCAGAGCAGGGGATAACACTGAAGCTTTCTTT
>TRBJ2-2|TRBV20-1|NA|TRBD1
CSARGQGASGELFF
TGCAGTGCTAGGGGACAGGGGGCATCCGGGGAGCTGTTTTTT
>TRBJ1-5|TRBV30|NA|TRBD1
CAWSVQGTAGGPQHF
TGTGCCTGGAGTGTACAGGGGACTGCTGGAGGTCCCCAGCATTTT
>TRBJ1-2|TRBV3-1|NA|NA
CASSQRAYGYTF
TGTGCCAGCAGCCAGCGCGCCTATGGCTACACCTTC
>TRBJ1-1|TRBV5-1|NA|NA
CASSLAGPQNTEAFF
TGCGCCAGCAGCTTGGCTGGACCCCAGAACACTGAAGCTTTCTTT
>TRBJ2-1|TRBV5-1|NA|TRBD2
CASSLAASGDNEQFF
TGCGCCAGCAGCTTGGCGGCTAGCGGGGACAATGAGCAGTTCTTC
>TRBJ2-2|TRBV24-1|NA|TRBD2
CATEREESGELFF
TGTGCCACGGAGCGGGAGGAAAGCGGGGAGCTGTTTTTT
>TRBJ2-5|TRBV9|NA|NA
CASSVVSGFQETQYF
TGTGCCAGCAGCGTAGTGAGTGGTTTCCAAGAGACCCAGTACTTC
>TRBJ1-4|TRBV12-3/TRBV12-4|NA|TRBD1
CASRGQRINEKLFF
TGTGCCAGCAGGGGACAGAGGATTAATGAAAAACTGTTTTTT
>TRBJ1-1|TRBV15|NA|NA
CATSRVENTEAFF
TGTGCCACCAGTAGAGTTGAGAACACTGAAGCTTTCTTT
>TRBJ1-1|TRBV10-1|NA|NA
CASSQVGSTEAFF
TGCGCCAGCAGTCAAGTGGGAAGCACTGAAGCTTTCTTT
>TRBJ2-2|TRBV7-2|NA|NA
CASSSPLQKELFF
TGTGCCAGCAGCTCCCCCCTGCAGAAGGAGCTGTTTTTT
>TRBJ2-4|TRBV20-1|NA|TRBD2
CSAREPSGGAKNIQYF
TGCAGTGCTAGAGAACCTAGCGGCGGGGCCAAAAACATTCAGTACTTC
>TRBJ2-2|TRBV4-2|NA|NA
CASRPDRTGELFF
TGTGCCAGCAGACCTGACAGAACCGGGGAGCTGTTTTTT
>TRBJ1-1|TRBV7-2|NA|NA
CASRPGPGNTEAFF
TGTGCCAGCAGGCCCGGTCCGGGTAACACTGAAGCTTTCTTT
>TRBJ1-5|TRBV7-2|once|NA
CASSLAGGFGDPQHF
TGTGCCAGCAGCTTAGCAGGGGGTTTCGGCGATCCCCAGCATTTT
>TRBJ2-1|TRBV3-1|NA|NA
CASSPHGDRGYNEQFF
TGTGCCAGCAGCCCCCACGGGGATCGGGGATACAATGAGCAGTTCTTC
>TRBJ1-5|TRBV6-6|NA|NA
CASSLRINQPQHF
TGTGCCAGCAGCCTAAGGATAAACCAGCCCCAGCATTTT
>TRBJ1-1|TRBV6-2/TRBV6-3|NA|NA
CASSYPNTEAFF
TGTGCCAGCAGTTACCCAAACACTGAAGCTTTCTTT
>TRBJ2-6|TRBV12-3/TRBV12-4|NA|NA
CASSLQVGGSGANVLTF
TGTGCCAGCAGTTTACAGGTGGGGGGCTCTGGGGCCAACGTCCTGACTTTC
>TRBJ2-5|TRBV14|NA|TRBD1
CASSPLTGGASKETQYF
TGTGCCAGCAGCCCTTTGACAGGGGGCGCATCCAAAGAGACCCAGTACTTC
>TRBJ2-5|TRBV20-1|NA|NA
CSAEGTGETQYF
TGCAGTGCTGAAGGGACGGGAGAGACCCAGTACTTC
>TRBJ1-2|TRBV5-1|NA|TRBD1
CASRILTGNYGYTF
TGCGCCAGCAGGATCCTGACAGGGAACTATGGCTACACCTTC
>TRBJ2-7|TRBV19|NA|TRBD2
CASTSSGSSYEQYF
TGTGCCAGTACCTCTAGCGGGAGCTCCTACGAGCAGTACTTC
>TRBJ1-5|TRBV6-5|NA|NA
CASMGSAPDGPQHF
TGTGCCAGCATGGGGTCAGCTCCTGACGGGCCCCAGCATTTT
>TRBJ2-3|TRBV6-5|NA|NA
CASSYSGDGRDTQYF
TGTGCCAGCAGTTACTCGGGAGACGGAAGAGATACGCAGTATTTT
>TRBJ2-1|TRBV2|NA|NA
CASSETGRDLSREQFF
TGTGCCAGCAGTGAAACCGGCCGCGACCTTTCTCGTGAGCAGTTCTTC
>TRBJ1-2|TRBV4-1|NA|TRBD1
CASSLGQGAVGGYTF
TGCGCCAGCAGCTTGGGACAGGGGGCGGTGGGAGGCTACACCTTC